The source of this T cell receptor beta chain is a study of CD8 T cells in ankylosing spondylitis. Trimming shortened V by 5 bases and J by 5 bases, and 13 bases separated the two germline ends. The germline gives CDR1 MNHNS, CDR2 SASEGT. This CDR3 contains 14 residues. Study observations and caveats: The clones that were linked to disease were reported to be significantly enriched in matched synovial fluid samples from ankylosing spondylitis patients. For ankylosing spondylitis blood, a TCR beta motif of several highly homologous variants appeared characteristic. In synovial fluid and blood from reactive arthritis, some motif variants were previously reported.

One entry per CDR3 protein results from TCRdb running MiXCR on the 5' RACE reads. The repertoire holds just over 300,000 distinct CDR3 sequences, with about a fifth as singletons. This clonotype came up a few times. Its antigen is unknown. Sequencing was done on a sample of blood, either unsorted or a sorted T cell fraction (not recorded which). The chain recombines TRBV6-1 with TRBJ1-5; weak D call: TRBD1 (5 bases). This receptor was identified in a female donor with ankylosing spondylitis or in good health (not recorded which). CDR3 bases: TGTGCCAGCAGTCAAGGGGCAGTCCATCAGCCCCAGCATTTT. It is translated as CASSQGAVHQPQHF.